The 31 T cell receptor beta chains listed next were all sequenced from one sample in a study of CD8 T cells in Susac syndrome. Random hexamers were used to reverse transcribe roughly 0.45 to 1 ug of RNA. MiXCR, applied by TCRdb to the immunoSEQ multiplex PCR reads, yields one record per CDR3 protein. In the table there are around 180,000 distinct CDR3 sequences, under 97% of which are singletons. The sample consisted of CD4+ T cells from PBMCs. The source of these receptors is a human donor with multiple sclerosis.

The V and J genes are TRBV20-1 and TRBJ1-1; D uncertain. This CDR3 comprises 13 residues. Trimming removed 5 bases from V and 0 bases from J, with 10 bases in between. CDR1 DFQATT and CDR2 SNEGSKA come from the germline V gene (reference sequence). CDR3 region: CSASRVMNTEAFF. The CDR3 coding sequence is TGCAGTGCTTCTAGGGTCATGAACACTGAAGCTTTCTTT.

V usage is TRBV30 and J usage is TRBJ1-2; D perhaps matches TRBD1 (5 bases). This CDR3 spans 13 amino acids. Trimming shortened V by 0 bases and J by 8 bases, and 13 bases separated the two germline ends. The germline CDR1 and CDR2 sequences are GTSNPN and SVGIG (reference sequence). The CDR3 DNA reads TGTGCCTGGAGTGTAAAGGGGTTGGGCGGCTACACCTTC. It yields the protein CAWSVKGLGGYTF. The full variable domain, its missing parts supplied by reference TRBV30 and TRBJ1-2, is SQTIHQWPATLVQPVGSPLSLECTVEGTSNPNLYWYRQAAGRGLQLLFYSVGIGQISSEVPQNLSASRPQDRQFILSSKKLLLSDSGFYLCAWSVKGLGGYTFGSGTRLTVV.

The chain uses TRBV24-1 and TRBJ2-7; D might be TRBD1 or TRBD2, each matching 5 bases. The CDR3 sequence is 12 residues long. Germline values: CDR1 KGHDR, CDR2 SFDVKD. V shed 7 bases and J shed 6 bases, with 12 bases lying between them. The CDR3 DNA reads as TGTGCCACCAGAGATGCAGGGACCGAGCAGTACTTC. It translates to CATRDAGTEQYF.

The J gene is TRBJ1-3, the V gene TRBV3-1; 10 bases are shared with TRBD1. The germline V gene has CDR1 LGHDT and CDR2 YNNKEL (reference sequence). The CDR3 runs to 15 residues. The trim removed 5 bases at V and 3 bases at J, leaving 4 bases unmatched. CDR3 sequence reads: CASSSRDRGGNTIYF. The CDR3 bases are TGTGCCAGCAGCTCCCGGGACAGGGGTGGAAACACCATATATTTT.

This clonotype has only a few counts. V is TRBV20-1 and J is TRBJ2-7, with a weak D call TRBD1 (5 bases). Trimming removed 0 bases from V and 6 bases from J, with 9 bases in between. This CDR3 spans 12 amino acids. Germline V lookup: CDR1 DFQATT, CDR2 SNEGSKA (reference sequence). CDR3 protein: CSAREQAGEQYF. In DNA form, the CDR3 reads TGCAGTGCTAGAGAACAGGCTGGCGAGCAGTACTTC.

The chain recombines TRBV20-1 with TRBJ2-5; D perhaps matches TRBD2 (6 bases). Trimming cost V 1 base and J 1 base, with 7 bases left between them. CDR3 length equals 13 residues. The germline gives CDR1 DFQATT, CDR2 SNEGSKA (reference sequence). The CDR3 protein is CSARVSGQETQYF. The CDR3 DNA follows: TGCAGTGCTAGAGTTAGCGGCCAAGAGACCCAGTACTTC.

The chain joins TRBV29-1 to TRBJ1-1; tentatively, D is TRBD1 (6 bases). The CDR3 consists of 12 residues. In germline, CDR1 is SQVTM, CDR2 ANQGSEA. The CDR3 DNA reads TGCAGAACAGGACAGAGGAACACTGAAGCTTTCTTT. It encodes CRTGQRNTEAFF.

The J gene is TRBJ1-2, the V gene TRBV3-1, with D uncertain. Germline V lookup: CDR1 LGHDT, CDR2 YNNKEL (reference sequence). The CDR3 sequence is 16 residues long. V was clipped by 0 bases and J by 3 bases, with 14 bases between them. The CDR3 spells CASSQDFRNRYYGYTF. The CDR3 DNA reads as TGTGCCAGCAGCCAAGATTTCAGAAACCGGTACTATGGCTACACCTTC.

V is TRBV9 and J is TRBJ2-5; D possibly uses TRBD1 or TRBD2 (6 bases each). Germline loops: CDR1 SGDLS, CDR2 YYNGEE. The CDR3 totals 15 residues. V lost 6 bases to trimming and J lost 2 bases, with 17 bases between them. The CDR3 region has the DNA TGTGCCAGCACCCGAGGGGGGCAGGCTCAAGAGACCCAGTACTTC. Amino acids: CASTRGGQAQETQYF.

The V gene is TRBV28, the J gene TRBJ1-2; D gene unclear. The V end lost 6 bases, the J end lost 8 bases, and 10 bases lay between the germline ends. The germline V gene has CDR1 MDHEN and CDR2 SYDVKM. The CDR3 is 11 amino acids. As DNA, the CDR3 is TGTGCCAGCAGCACAAGGCGGGGCTACACCTTC. Protein product: CASSTRRGYTF.

This clonotype was seen a handful of times. The chain employs TRBV7-2 and TRBJ1-1, with D unclear. Germline lookup yields CDR1 SGHTA and CDR2 FQGNSA. V shed 2 bases and J shed 2 bases, with 6 bases lying between them. The CDR3 consists of 13 residues. CDR3 in amino acids: CASSLWGNTEAFF. CDR3 nucleotide sequence: TGTGCCAGCAGCTTATGGGGTAACACTGAAGCTTTCTTT.

The V call is TRBV20-1, the J call TRBJ1-1; no definite D call. The germline V gene encodes CDR1 DFQATT and CDR2 SNEGSKA (reference sequence). The CDR3 consists of 14 residues. Trimming removed 0 bases at V and 0 bases at J, with 8 bases between. CDR3 sequence (DNA): TGCAGTGCTAGAGATTTCAGTTTGAACACTGAAGCTTTCTTT. Protein product: CSARDFSLNTEAFF.

In this sample, this clonotype turned up once. The gene calls are TRBV19 and TRBJ1-2; D gene uncertain. The CDR3 length is 14 residues. Trimming shortened V by 4 bases and J by 4 bases, and 13 bases separated the two germline ends. Germline CDR1 LNHDA, CDR2 SQIVND (reference sequence). The CDR3 loop reads CASSTPDGVYGYTF. The CDR3 DNA reads as TGTGCCAGTAGTACCCCCGACGGTGTCTATGGCTACACCTTC.

This chain uses TRBV12-3 or TRBV12-4 with TRBJ2-3; TRBD2 might be the D (6 bases). V was cut by 7 bases and J by 8 bases, with 16 bases left in between. The CDR3 loop spans 13 amino acids. CDR3 residues: CASTAPEGGTQYF. CDR3 coding DNA: TGTGCCAGCACAGCGCCGGAGGGTGGTACGCAGTATTTT.

V and J are TRBV20-1 and TRBJ1-5, with 9 nucleotides matching TRBD1. The CDR3 spans 14 residues. The junction had 10 bases not matched to a gene; V was cut back by 6 bases and J by 7 bases. CDR1 DFQATT and CDR2 SNEGSKA come from the germline V gene (reference sequence). CDR3 protein: CSAWNRGLGQPQHF. CDR3 nucleotides: TGCAGTGCCTGGAACAGGGGGCTAGGACAGCCCCAGCATTTT.

V is TRBV20-1 and J is TRBJ1-2; the match to TRBD1 covers 9 bases. CDR1 is DFQATT, CDR2 SNEGSKA, per germline (reference sequence). The V segment lost 5 bases and the J segment 5 bases; nucleotides outside the gene matches: 12. CDR3 length equals 15 residues. CDR3 residues: CSAYPPPGQGYGYTF. DNA of the CDR3: TGCAGTGCTTACCCTCCTCCGGGACAGGGATATGGCTACACCTTC.

The rearrangement joins TRBV20-1 to TRBJ2-7, with D possibly TRBD1 on 6 matching bases. The V gene's germline CDR1 is DFQATT and CDR2 SNEGSKA (reference sequence). The CDR3 loop spans 15 amino acids. V was cut by 2 bases and J by 3 bases, with 17 bases left in between. This CDR3 is CSARPSSGASYEQYF. The CDR3 DNA reads as TGCAGTGCTAGACCATCCTCAGGGGCAAGCTACGAGCAGTACTTC.

V gene TRBV5-4 combines with J gene TRBJ2-5; D might be TRBD2 (5 bases). Trimming stripped 4 bases from V and 5 bases from J, with 12 bases between. Germline CDR1 SGHNT, CDR2 YYREEE (reference sequence). The CDR3 has 13 amino acids. CDR3 sequence: CASSPPSSETQYF. The CDR3 coding sequence is TGTGCCAGCAGCCCTCCTAGCTCCGAGACCCAGTACTTC.

V is TRBV9 and J is TRBJ2-3, with unresolved D. V was pared by 4 bases and J by 1 base, with 10 bases between. Germline CDR1 SGDLS, CDR2 YYNGEE. The CDR3 contains 14 residues. The CDR3 DNA reads TGTGCCAGCAGCCCCCGGTGGGGCACAGATACGCAGTATTTT. Residues: CASSPRWGTDTQYF.

The J gene is TRBJ1-5, the V gene TRBV20-1; D possibly corresponds to TRBD1 (5 bases). The CDR3 spans 12 residues. Germline V CDR1 and CDR2: DFQATT, SNEGSKA (reference sequence). CDR3 protein: CSTKRGSQPQHF. The CDR3 bases are TGCAGCACTAAGAGGGGTAGTCAGCCCCAGCATTTT.

CDR3 amino acids: CASSAPGTGGSLHF. CDR3 in DNA: TGCGCCAGCAGCGCCCCCGGGACAGGGGGATCCCTCCACTTT. The chain recombines TRBV5-1 with TRBJ1-6; 11 bases align to TRBD1. Germline CDR1 SGHRS, CDR2 YFSETQ. The CDR3 length is 14 residues. The J segment lost 14 bases and the V segment lost 4 bases, leaving 8 bases of the junction unmatched.

The chain is built from TRBV6-1 and TRBJ2-5, with 10 bases lining up with TRBD2. CDR1 and CDR2 from the germline V gene are MNHNS and SASEGT. After removal of 7 bases from V and 1 base from J, the junction contained 12 bases not matched to a gene. The CDR3 is 17 amino acids. Written as DNA, the CDR3 is TGTGCCAGCACCCCGAGTCTAGCGGGGGCGACCCAAGAGACCCAGTACTTC. Its translation is CASTPSLAGATQETQYF.

The genes are TRBV30 and TRBJ1-1; no clear D. Germline lookup yields CDR1 GTSNPN and CDR2 SVGIG (reference sequence). V lost 0 bases and J lost 1, with 6 bases in between. The CDR3 sequence is 13 residues long. Here the CDR3 reads CAWSVSENTEAFF. For the CDR3, the DNA is TGTGCCTGGAGTGTATCCGAGAACACTGAAGCTTTCTTT.

V and J are TRBV6-4 and TRBJ2-1, with D tentatively TRBD1 (6 bases). Per germline, CDR1 MRHNA and CDR2 SNTAGT. V dropped 3 bases and J dropped 0 bases, with 9 bases sitting between them. This CDR3 has 15 amino acids. The CDR3 loop is CASSETGSSYNEQFF. The CDR3 nucleotides are TGTGCCAGCAGTGAGACAGGTAGCTCCTACAATGAGCAGTTCTTC.

This clonotype was observed a single time. This sequence joins TRBV25-1 and TRBJ1-5; D might be TRBD1 (6 bases). Trimming left V 3 bases short and J 3 bases short, with 12 bases between. Germline CDR1 MGHDK, CDR2 SYGVNS. The CDR3 runs to 15 residues. The CDR3 nucleotides are TGTGCCAGCAGTGACGGAGGGACAACCAATCAGCCCCAGCATTTT. It encodes CASSDGGTTNQPQHF.

This clonotype was recorded once. This chain uses TRBV5-1 with TRBJ2-7, with 8 bases identical to TRBD2. The CDR3 consists of 14 residues. The germline V gene encodes CDR1 SGHRS and CDR2 YFSETQ. The J segment lost 2 bases and the V segment lost 3 bases, leaving 4 bases of the junction unmatched. For the CDR3, the DNA is TGCGCCAGCAGCTGGTTAGCGGGGACCTACGAGCAGTACTTC. Residues: CASSWLAGTYEQYF.

This clonotype was recorded once. J is TRBJ2-7 and V is TRBV5-1; D possibly corresponds to TRBD1 (5 bases). V dropped 4 bases and J dropped 0 bases, with 17 bases sitting between them. This CDR3 region has 16 residues. Germline CDR1 SGHRS, CDR2 YFSETQ. The CDR3 nucleotides are TGCGCCAGCAGCCTCTGGACAAGGGCTAGCTCCTACGAGCAGTACTTC. It encodes CASSLWTRASSYEQYF.

The chain recombines TRBV3-1 with TRBJ2-7; D is unresolved. The CDR3 totals 13 residues. V lost 0 bases to trimming and J lost 6 bases, with 9 bases between them. The germline gives CDR1 LGHDT, CDR2 YNNKEL (reference sequence). The CDR3 DNA is TGTGCCAGCAGCCAAGATCGGCCCCCCGAGCAGTACTTC. Translated, it gives CASSQDRPPEQYF.

The V and J genes are TRBV4-3 and TRBJ1-1; D gene ambiguous. V gave up 2 bases and J gave up 5 bases, with 18 bases separating them. This CDR3 spans 16 amino acids. Germline V gives CDR1 LGHNA, CDR2 YSLEER. The CDR3 nucleotides are TGCGCCAGCAGCCAAAACCCTCCTCCCGACGGAACTGAAGCTTTCTTT. It yields the protein CASSQNPPPDGTEAFF.

The chain is built from TRBV19 and TRBJ1-4, with D unclear. The length of the CDR3 is 15 residues. Trimming left V 5 bases short and J 3 bases short, with 13 bases between. Germline V gene data show CDR1 as LNHDA and CDR2 as SQIVND (reference sequence). The CDR3 DNA follows: TGTGCCAGTAGTGCAAGCAGGCATTCTAATGAAAAACTGTTTTTT. Protein sequence: CASSASRHSNEKLFF. The full variable domain, its missing parts supplied by reference TRBV19 and TRBJ1-4, is DGGITQSPKYLFRKEGQNVTLSCEQNLNHDAMYWYRQDPGQGLRLIYYSQIVNDFQKGDIAEGYSVSREKKESFPLTVTSAQKNPTAFYLCASSASRHSNEKLFFGSGTQLSVL.

This sequence joins TRBV3-1 and TRBJ2-1; 7 bases are a match to TRBD2. After removal of 2 bases from V and 3 bases from J, the junction contained 4 bases not matched to a gene. This CDR3 is built from 15 residues. Germline loops: CDR1 LGHDT, CDR2 YNNKEL (reference sequence). In DNA form, the CDR3 reads TGTGCCAGCAGCCAACAGCGGGGATACTACAATGAGCAGTTCTTC. This gives the protein CASSQQRGYYNEQFF.